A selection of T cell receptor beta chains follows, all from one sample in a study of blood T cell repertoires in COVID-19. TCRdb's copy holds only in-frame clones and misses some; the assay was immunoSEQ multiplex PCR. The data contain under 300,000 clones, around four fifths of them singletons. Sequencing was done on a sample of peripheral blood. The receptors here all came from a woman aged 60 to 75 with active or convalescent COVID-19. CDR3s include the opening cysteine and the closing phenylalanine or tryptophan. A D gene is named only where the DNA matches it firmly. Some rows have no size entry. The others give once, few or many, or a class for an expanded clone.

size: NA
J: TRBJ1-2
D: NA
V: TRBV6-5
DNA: TGTGCCAGCAGGGTCGGTTTGGGAGGGGAACGAGGCTACACCTTC
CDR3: CASRVGLGGERGYTF

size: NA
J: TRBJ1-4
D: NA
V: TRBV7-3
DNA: TGTGCCAGCAGCTTAGCAGTTAATGAAAAACTGTTTTTT
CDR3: CASSLAVNEKLFF

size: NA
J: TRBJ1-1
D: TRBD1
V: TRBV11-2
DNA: TGTGCCAGCAACTTACAGGGGGCAGCTGAAGCTTTCTTT
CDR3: CASNLQGAAEAFF

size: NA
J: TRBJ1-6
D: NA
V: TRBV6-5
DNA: TGTGCCAGCAGTTACGGGAGACACAATTCACCCCTCCACTTT
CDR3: CASSYGRHNSPLHF

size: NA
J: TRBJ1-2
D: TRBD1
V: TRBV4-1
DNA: TGCGCCAGCAGCCTCCTCCCTCCCCAGGGGGCGACCTATGGCTACACCTTC
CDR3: CASSLLPPQGATYGYTF

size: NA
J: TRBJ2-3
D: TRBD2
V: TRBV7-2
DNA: TGTGCCAGCAGCTTGCGGGGGGCTAGCACAGATACGCAGTATTTT
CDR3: CASSLRGASTDTQYF

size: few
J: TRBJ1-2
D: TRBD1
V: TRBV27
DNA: TGTGCCAGCAGTCAGAGGACAGGGAGTGGCTACACCTTC
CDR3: CASSQRTGSGYTF

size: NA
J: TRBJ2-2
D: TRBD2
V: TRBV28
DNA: TGTGCCAGCAGTTTAACGGGGGGGCGGACCGGGGAGCTGTTTTTT
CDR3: CASSLTGGRTGELFF

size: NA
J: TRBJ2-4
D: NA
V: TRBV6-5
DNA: TGTGCCAGCGGGGCCTTCGCCAAAAACATTCAGTACTTC
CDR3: CASGAFAKNIQYF

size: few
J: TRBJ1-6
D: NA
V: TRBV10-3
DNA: TGTGCCATCAGTGAGTCGGGAGATTCACCCCTCCACTTT
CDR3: CAISESGDSPLHF

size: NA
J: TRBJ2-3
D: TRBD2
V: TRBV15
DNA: TGTGCCACCGGCCCCCGGGGGGGGACTACAGATACGCAGTATTTT
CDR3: CATGPRGGTTDTQYF

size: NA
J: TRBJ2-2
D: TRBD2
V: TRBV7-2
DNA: TGTGCCAGCAGCTCGGGACTATCATTCGGGGAGCTGTTTTTT
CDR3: CASSSGLSFGELFF

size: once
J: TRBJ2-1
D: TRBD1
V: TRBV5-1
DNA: TGCGCCAGCAGCTTAGGGACAGGGGACAATGAGCAGTTCTTC
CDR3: CASSLGTGDNEQFF

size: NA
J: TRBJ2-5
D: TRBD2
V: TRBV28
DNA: TGTGCCAGCAGGAAACGGACTAGCGGGGGCAAAGGGACCCAGTACTTC
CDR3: CASRKRTSGGKGTQYF

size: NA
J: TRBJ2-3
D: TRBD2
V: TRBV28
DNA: TGTGCCAGCAGTTTGACTAGCGGGGGGGCTGTAGATACGCAGTATTTT
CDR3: CASSLTSGGAVDTQYF

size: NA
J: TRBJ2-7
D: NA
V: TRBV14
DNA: TGTGCCAGCAGCTTGGGCGCGTTAAGCTCCTACGAGCAGTACTTC
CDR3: CASSLGALSSYEQYF

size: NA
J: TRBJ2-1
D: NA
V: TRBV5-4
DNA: TGTGCCAGCAGCTCCCGGCAGGTACCCTACAATGAGCAGTTCTTC
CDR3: CASSSRQVPYNEQFF

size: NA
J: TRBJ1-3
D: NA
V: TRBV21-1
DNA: TGTGCCAGCATCCCACGATCAAGACAGGACGGAAACACCATATATTTT
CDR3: CASIPRSRQDGNTIYF

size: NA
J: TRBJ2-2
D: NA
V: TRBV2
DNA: TGTGCCAGCAGGGCCAGGGTGAACACCGGGGAGCTGTTTTTT
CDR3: CASRARVNTGELFF

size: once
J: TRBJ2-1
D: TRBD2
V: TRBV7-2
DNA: TGTGCCAGCAGCTTAGGATGGGCTAGCGGGAGAAGGGACAATGAGCAGTTCTTC
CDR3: CASSLGWASGRRDNEQFF

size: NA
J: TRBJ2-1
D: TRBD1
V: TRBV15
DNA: TGTGCCACCAGTGCGGGACAGGGGTTCCATGAGCAGTTCTTC
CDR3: CATSAGQGFHEQFF

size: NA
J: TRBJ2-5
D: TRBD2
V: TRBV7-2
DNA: TGTGCCAGCAGCAAGTCACTAGCGGGGTCCCAAGAGACCCAGTACTTC
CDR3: CASSKSLAGSQETQYF

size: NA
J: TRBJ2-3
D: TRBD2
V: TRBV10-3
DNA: TGTGCCATCAGTGAGTCTCCTGCGGGGGGCGTAGATACGCAGTATTTT
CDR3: CAISESPAGGVDTQYF

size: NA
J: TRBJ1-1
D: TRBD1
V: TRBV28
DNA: TGTGCCAGCAGTGCGACAGGGATCACTGAAGCTTTCTTT
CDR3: CASSATGITEAFF

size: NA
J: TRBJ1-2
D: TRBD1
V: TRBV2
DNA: TGTGCCAGCAGGACAGGGGGAGACTATGGCTACACCTTC
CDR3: CASRTGGDYGYTF

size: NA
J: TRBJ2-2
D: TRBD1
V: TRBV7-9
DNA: TGTGCCAGCAGCTTGGGGACAGGGTACACCGGGGAGCTGTTTTTT
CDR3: CASSLGTGYTGELFF

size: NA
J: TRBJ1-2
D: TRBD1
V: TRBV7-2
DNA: TGTGCCAGCAGCTTATCATCGACAGGGGTACACTATGGCTACACCTTC
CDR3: CASSLSSTGVHYGYTF

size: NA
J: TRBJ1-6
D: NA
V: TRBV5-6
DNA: TGTGCCAGCAGCTTGTCTCGCGGGAGCTCCTATAATTCACCCCTCCACTTT
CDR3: CASSLSRGSSYNSPLHF

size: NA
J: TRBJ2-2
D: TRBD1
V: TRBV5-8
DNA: TGTGCCAGCAGCTTTCACAGGGGAGTTGAAACCGGGGAGCTGTTTTTT
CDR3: CASSFHRGVETGELFF

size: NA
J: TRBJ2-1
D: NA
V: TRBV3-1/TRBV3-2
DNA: TGTGCCAGCAGCCGAAACCCCACTAGTTACAATGAGCAGTTCTTC
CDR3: CASSRNPTSYNEQFF

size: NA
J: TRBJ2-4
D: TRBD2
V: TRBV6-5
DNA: TGTGCCAGCAGTTCACTAGCGCATTTAGCCAAAAACATTCAGTACTTC
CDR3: CASSSLAHLAKNIQYF

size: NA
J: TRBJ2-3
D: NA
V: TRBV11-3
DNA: TGTGCCAGCAGGCGTGCTCCCCAGCATACAGGGCTCGGCACAGATACGCAGTATTTT
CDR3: CASRRAPQHTGLGTDTQYF

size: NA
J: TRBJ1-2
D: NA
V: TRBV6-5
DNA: TGTGCCAGCAGTTACTACTCGGGGAATGGCTACACCTTC
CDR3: CASSYYSGNGYTF

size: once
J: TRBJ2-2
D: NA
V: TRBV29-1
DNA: TGCAGCGTCGGGGAGGTGTTAGAACCCACGAACACCGGGGAACTGTTTTTT
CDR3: CSVGEVLEPTNTGELFF

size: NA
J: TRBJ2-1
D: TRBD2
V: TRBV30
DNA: TGTGCCTGGAGTTTAGCGGGAGGCCCCTACAATGAGCAGTTCTTC
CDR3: CAWSLAGGPYNEQFF

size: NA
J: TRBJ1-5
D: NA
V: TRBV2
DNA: TGTGCCAGCAGTGAATGGGGGGGCAGGGCCGGGAATCAGCCCCAGCATTTT
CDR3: CASSEWGGRAGNQPQHF

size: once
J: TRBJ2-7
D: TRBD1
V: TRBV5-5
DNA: TGTGCCAGCAGGTGGGGACAGGGAGAAGGCTACGAGCAGTACTTC
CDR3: CASRWGQGEGYEQYF

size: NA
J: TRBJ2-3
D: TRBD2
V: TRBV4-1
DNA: TGCGCCAGCAGCCAAGAACGACTAGCGGGCCCAGATACGCAGTATTTT
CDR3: CASSQERLAGPDTQYF

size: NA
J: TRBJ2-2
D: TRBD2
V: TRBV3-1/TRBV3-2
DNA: TGTGCCAGCAGCCAATTCTTTGGACTAGCGGGGGTCACCGGGGAGCTGTTTTTT
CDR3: CASSQFFGLAGVTGELFF